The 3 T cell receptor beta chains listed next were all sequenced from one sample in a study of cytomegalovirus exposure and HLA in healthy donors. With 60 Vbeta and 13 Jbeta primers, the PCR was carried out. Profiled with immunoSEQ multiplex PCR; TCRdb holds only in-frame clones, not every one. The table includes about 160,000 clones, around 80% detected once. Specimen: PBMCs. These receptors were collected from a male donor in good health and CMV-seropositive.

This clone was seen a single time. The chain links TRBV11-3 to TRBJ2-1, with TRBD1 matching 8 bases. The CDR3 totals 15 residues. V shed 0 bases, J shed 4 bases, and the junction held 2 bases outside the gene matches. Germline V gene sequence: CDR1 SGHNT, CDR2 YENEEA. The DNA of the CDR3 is TGTGCCAGCAGCTTAGAACAGGGGGGATACAATGAGCAGTTCTTC. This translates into CASSLEQGGYNEQFF.

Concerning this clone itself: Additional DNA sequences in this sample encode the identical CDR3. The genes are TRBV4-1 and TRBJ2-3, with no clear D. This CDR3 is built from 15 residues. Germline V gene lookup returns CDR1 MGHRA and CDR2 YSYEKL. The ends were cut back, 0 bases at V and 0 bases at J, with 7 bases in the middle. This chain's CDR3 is CASSQDPGSTDTQYF. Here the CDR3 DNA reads TGCGCCAGCAGCCAAGATCCCGGGAGCACAGATACGCAGTATTTT.

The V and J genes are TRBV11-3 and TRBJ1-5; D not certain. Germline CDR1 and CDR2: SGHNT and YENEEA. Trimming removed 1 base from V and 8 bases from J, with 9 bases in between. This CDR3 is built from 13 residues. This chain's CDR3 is CASSLAWGEPQHF. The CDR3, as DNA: TGTGCCAGCAGCTTAGCGTGGGGAGAGCCCCAGCATTTT.